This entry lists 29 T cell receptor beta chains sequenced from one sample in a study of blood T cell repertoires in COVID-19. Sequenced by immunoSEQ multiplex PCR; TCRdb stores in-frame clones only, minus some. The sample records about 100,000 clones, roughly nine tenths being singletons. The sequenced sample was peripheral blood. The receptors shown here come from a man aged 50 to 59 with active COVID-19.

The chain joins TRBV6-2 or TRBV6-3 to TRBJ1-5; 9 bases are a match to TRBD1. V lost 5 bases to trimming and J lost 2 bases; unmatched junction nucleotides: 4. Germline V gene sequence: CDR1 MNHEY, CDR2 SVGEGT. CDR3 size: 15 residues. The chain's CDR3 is CASSPTGGRNQPQHF. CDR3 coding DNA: TGTGCCAGCAGTCCGACAGGGGGTCGCAATCAGCCCCAGCATTTT.

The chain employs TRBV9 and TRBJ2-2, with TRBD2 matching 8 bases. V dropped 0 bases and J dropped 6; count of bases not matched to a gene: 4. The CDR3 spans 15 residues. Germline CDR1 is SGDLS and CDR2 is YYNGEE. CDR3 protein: CASSVDSAGAGELFF. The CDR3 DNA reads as TGTGCCAGCAGCGTAGATTCAGCGGGAGCCGGGGAGCTGTTTTTT.

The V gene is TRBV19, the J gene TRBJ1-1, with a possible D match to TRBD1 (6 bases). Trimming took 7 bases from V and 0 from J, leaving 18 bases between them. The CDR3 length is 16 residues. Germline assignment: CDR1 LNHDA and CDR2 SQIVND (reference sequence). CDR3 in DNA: TGTGCCAGTACCACACTCCGACAGGCGCTGAACACTGAAGCTTTCTTT. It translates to CASTTLRQALNTEAFF. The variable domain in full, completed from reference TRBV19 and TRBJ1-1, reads DGGITQSPKYLFRKEGQNVTLSCEQNLNHDAMYWYRQDPGQGLRLIYYSQIVNDFQKGDIAEGYSVSREKKESFPLTVTSAQKNPTAFYLCASTTLRQALNTEAFFGQGTRLTVV.

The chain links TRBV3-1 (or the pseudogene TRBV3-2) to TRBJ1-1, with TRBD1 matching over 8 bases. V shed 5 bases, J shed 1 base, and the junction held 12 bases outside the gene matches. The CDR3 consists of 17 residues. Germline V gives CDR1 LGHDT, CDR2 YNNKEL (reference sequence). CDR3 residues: CASSSTRGPSRNTEAFF. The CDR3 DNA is TGTGCCAGCAGCTCTACCAGGGGGCCATCTCGGAACACTGAAGCTTTCTTT.

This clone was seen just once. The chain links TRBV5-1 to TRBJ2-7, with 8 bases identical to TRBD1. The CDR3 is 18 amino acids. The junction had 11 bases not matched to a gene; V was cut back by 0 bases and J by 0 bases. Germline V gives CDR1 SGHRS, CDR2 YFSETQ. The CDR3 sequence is CASSLEGRGRGNSYEQYV. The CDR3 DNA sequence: TGCGCCAGCAGCTTGGAGGGCAGGGGGCGCGGGAACTCCTACGAGCAGTACGTC.

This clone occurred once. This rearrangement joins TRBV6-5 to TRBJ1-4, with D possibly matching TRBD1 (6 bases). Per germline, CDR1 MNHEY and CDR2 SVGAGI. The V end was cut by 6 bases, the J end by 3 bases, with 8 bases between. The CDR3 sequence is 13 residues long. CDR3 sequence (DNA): TGTGCCAGCAGATGGGGGCCTAATGAAAAACTGTTTTTT. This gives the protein CASRWGPNEKLFF.

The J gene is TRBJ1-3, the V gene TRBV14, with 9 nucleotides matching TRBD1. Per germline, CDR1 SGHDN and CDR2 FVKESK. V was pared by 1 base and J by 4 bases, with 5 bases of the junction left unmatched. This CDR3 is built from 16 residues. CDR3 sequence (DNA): TGTGCCAGCAGCCAAGCTACAGGGGGCAGGGGAAACACCATATATTTT. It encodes CASSQATGGRGNTIYF.

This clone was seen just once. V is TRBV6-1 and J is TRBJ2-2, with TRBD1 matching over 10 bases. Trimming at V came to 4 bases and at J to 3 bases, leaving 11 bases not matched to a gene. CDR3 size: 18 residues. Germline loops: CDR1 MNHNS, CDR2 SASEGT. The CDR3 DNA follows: TGTGCCAGCAGTGCCCGGATCGGGACAGGGGCGTACACCGGGGAGCTGTTTTTT. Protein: CASSARIGTGAYTGELFF.

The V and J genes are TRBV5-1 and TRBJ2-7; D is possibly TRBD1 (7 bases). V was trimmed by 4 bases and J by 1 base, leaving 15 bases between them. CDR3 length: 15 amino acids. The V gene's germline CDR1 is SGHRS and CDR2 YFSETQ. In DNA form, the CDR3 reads TGCGCCAGCAGCCCCGAGGGGGGACAGTCCTACGAGCAGTACTTC. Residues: CASSPEGGQSYEQYF.

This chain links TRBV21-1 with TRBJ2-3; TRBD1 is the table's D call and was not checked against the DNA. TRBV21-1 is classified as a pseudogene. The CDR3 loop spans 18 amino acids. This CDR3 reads CASSKGPGRGQVADTQYF. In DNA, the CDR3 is TGTGCCAGCAGCAAAGGCCCAGGGCGAGGACAGGTCGCAGATACGCAGTATTTT.

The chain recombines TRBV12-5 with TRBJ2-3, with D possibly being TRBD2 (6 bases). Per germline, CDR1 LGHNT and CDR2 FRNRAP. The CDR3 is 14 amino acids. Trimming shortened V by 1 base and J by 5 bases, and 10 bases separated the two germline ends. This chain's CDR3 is CASGLEGTGDTQYF. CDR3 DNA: TGTGCTAGTGGTTTGGAGGGGACTGGAGATACGCAGTATTTT. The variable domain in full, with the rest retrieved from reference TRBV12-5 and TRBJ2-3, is DARVTQTPRHKVTEMGQEVTMRCQPILGHNTVFWYRQTMMQGLELLAYFRNRAPLDDSGMPKDRFSAEMPDATLATLKIQPSEPRDSAVYFCASGLEGTGDTQYFGPGTRLTVL.

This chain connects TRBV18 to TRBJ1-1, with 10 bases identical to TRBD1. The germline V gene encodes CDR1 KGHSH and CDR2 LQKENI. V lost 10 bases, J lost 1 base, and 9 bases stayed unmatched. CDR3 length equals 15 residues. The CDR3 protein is CATGTGEGGNTEAFF. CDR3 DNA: TGTGCCACCGGGACAGGGGAGGGAGGGAACACTGAAGCTTTCTTT. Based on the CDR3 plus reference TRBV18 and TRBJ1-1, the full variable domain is NAGVMQNPRHLVRRRGQEARLRCSPMKGHSHVYWYRQLPEEGLKFMVYLQKENIIDESGMPKERFSAEFPKEGPSILRIQQVVRGDSAAYFCATGTGEGGNTEAFFGQGTRLTVV.

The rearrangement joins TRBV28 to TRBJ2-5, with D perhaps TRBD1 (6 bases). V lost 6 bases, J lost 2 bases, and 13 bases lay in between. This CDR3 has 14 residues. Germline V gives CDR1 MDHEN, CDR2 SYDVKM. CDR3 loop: CASSLTGHQETQYF. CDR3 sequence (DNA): TGTGCCAGCAGCCTTACAGGGCATCAAGAGACCCAGTACTTC.

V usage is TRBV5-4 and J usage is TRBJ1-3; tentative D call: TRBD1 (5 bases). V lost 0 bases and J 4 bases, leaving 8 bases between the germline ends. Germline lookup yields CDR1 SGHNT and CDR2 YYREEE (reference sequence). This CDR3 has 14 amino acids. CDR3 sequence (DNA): TGTGCCAGCAGCTTGGCAGGGCCCGGAAACACCATATATTTT. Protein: CASSLAGPGNTIYF.

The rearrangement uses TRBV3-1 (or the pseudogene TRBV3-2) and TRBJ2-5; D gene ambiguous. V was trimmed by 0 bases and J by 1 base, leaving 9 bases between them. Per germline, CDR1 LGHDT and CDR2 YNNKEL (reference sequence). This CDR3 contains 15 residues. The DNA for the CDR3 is TGTGCCAGCAGCCAAGATCAGGCAGTCCAAGAGACCCAGTACTTC. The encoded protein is CASSQDQAVQETQYF.

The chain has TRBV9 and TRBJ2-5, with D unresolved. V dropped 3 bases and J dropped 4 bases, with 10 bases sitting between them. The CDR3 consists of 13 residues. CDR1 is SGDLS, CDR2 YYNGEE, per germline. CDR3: CASSASASETQYF. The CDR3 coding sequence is TGTGCCAGCAGCGCCTCCGCGTCAGAGACCCAGTACTTC.

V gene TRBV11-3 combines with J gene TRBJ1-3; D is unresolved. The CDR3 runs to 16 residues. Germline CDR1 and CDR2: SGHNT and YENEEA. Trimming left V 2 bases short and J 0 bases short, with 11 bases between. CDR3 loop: CASSLTPSGSGNTIYF. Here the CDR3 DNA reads TGTGCCAGCAGCTTAACCCCCAGCGGCTCTGGAAACACCATATATTTT.

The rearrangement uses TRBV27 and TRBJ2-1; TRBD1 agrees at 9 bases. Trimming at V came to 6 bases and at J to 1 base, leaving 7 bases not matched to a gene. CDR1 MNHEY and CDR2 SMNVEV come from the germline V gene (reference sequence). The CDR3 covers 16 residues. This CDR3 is CASRNPGTGSYNEQFF. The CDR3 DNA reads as TGTGCCAGCAGGAATCCCGGGACAGGGTCCTACAATGAGCAGTTCTTC.

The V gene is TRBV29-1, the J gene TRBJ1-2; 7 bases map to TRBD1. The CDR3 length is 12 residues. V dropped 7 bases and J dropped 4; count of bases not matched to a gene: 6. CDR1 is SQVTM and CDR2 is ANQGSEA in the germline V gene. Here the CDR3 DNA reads TGCAGCGCGGGGGACAGTTTCTATGGCTACACCTTC. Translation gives CSAGDSFYGYTF.

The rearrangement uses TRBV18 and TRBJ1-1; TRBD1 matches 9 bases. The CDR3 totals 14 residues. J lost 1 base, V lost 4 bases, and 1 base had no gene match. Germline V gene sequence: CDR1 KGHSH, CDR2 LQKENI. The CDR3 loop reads CASSRDRANTEAFF. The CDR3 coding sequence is TGTGCCAGCTCACGGGACAGGGCGAACACTGAAGCTTTCTTT. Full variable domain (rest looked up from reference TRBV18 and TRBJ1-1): NAGVMQNPRHLVRRRGQEARLRCSPMKGHSHVYWYRQLPEEGLKFMVYLQKENIIDESGMPKERFSAEFPKEGPSILRIQQVVRGDSAAYFCASSRDRANTEAFFGQGTRLTVV.

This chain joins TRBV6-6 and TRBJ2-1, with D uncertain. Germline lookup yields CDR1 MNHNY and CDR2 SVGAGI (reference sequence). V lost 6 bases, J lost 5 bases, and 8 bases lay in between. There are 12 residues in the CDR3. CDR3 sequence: CASSRTDNEQFF. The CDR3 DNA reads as TGTGCCAGCAGCCGAACGGACAATGAGCAGTTCTTC.

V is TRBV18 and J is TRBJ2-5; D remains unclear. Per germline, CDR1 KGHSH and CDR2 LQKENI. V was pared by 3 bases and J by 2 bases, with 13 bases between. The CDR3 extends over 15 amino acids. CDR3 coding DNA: TGTGCCAGCTCACCTAGATTGGCAGGACAAGAGACCCAGTACTTC. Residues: CASSPRLAGQETQYF.

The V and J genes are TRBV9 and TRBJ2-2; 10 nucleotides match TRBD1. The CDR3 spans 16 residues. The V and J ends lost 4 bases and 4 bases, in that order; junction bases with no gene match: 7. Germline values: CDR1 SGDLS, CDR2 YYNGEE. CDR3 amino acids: CASSLSGQGFTGELFF. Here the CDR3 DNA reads TGTGCCAGCAGCCTCTCGGGACAGGGGTTCACCGGGGAGCTGTTTTTT.

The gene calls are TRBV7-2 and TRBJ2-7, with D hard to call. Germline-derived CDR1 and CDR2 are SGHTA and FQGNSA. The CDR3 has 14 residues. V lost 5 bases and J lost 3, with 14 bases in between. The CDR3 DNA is TGTGCCAGCAGCGACCGGTTACAGAGCTACGAGCAGTACGTC. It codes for CASSDRLQSYEQYV.

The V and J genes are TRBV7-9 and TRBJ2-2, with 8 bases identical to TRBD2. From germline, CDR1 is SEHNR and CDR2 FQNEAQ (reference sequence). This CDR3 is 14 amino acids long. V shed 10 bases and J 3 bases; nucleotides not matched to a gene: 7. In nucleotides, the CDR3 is TGTGCCACCAAGCGGGAGTTGGACACCGGGGAGCTGTTTTTT. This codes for CATKRELDTGELFF.

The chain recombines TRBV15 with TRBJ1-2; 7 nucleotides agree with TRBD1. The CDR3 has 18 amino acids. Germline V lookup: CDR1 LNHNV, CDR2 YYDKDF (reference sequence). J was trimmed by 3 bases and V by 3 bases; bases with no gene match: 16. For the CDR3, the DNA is TGTGCCACCAGCAGCGTAAATCCGCGACAGGGTCCTCACTATGGCTACACCTTC. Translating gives CATSSVNPRQGPHYGYTF.

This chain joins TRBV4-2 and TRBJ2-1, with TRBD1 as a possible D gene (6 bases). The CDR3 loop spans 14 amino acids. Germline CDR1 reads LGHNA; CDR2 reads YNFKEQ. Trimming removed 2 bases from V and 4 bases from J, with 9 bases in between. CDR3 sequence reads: CASSQKDRYNEQFF. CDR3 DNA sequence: TGTGCCAGCAGCCAAAAGGACAGATACAATGAGCAGTTCTTC.

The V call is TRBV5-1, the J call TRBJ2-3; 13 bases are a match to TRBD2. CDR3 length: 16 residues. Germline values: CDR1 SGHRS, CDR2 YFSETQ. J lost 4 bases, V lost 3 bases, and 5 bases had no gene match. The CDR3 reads CASSSGLAGDADTQYF. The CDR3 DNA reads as TGCGCCAGCAGCTCAGGACTAGCGGGAGACGCAGATACGCAGTATTTT.

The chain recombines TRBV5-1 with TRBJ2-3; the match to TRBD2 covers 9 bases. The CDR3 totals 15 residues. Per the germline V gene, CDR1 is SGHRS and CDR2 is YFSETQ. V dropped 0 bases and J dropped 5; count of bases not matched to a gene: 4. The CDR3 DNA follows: TGCGCCAGCAGCTTGGCCCCTAGCGGGGAAGATACGCAGTATTTT. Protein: CASSLAPSGEDTQYF.